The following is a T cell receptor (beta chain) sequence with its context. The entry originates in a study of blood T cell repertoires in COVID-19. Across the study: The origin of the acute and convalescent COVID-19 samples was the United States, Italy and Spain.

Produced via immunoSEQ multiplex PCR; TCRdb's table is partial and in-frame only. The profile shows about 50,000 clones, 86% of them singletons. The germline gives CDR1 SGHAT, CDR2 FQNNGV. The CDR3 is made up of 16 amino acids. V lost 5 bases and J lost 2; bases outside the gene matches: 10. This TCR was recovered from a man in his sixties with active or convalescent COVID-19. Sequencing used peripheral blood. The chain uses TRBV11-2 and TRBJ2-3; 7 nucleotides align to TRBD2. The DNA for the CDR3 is TGTGCCAGCAGCCACGAACTAGCGTTACCCACAGATACGCAGTATTTT. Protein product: CASSHELALPTDTQYF.